The following is a T cell receptor (beta chain) sequence with its context. This sample is part of a study of blood T cell repertoires in COVID-19. Turning to the study itself: The United States, Italy and Spain supplied acute and convalescent COVID-19 samples. T cells, B-cell-depleted T cells, or PBMCs provided the cDNA or gDNA that served as material.

There are 15 residues in the CDR3. The V and J ends lost 7 bases and 4 bases, in that order; junction bases with no gene match: 9. Germline CDR1 MNHEY, CDR2 SMNVEV (reference sequence). Authors' data handling: Reference gene primer amplification in the assay estimated nucleated cell counts. Measured with immunoSEQ multiplex PCR; TCRdb has only the in-frame clones, and not every one. Clone size and V and J calls were adopted from that table, with D and trimming inferred from the DNA. The repertoire holds 30,000 to 40,000 clones, with 90% to 95% as singletons. The specimen was peripheral blood. The chain carries TRBV27 and TRBJ2-1, with 8 bases lining up with TRBD1. This clonotype was obtained from a young woman in a cohort sampled during active COVID-19. The CDR3 reads CASTRSGTGYNEQFF. The CDR3 nucleotides are TGTGCCAGCACCCGCTCCGGGACAGGATACAATGAGCAGTTCTTC.